The 27 T cell receptor beta chains in this list originate from one sample, sequenced in a study of long-term antiretroviral therapy in people with HIV. Researchers report immunoSEQ v3.0 was run at survey level. The method was immunoSEQ multiplex PCR; TCRdb's version includes in-frame clones alone and lacks a portion of them. The table records some 40,000 clones, approximately 94% of them present only once. The material was unsorted PBMCs, obtained almost 9.5 years after starting antiretroviral therapy. These TCRs come from a man aged 25-45 years with HIV.

The gene calls are TRBV19 and TRBJ2-7; 7 nucleotides line up with TRBD1. The CDR3 runs 12 residues. With 7 bases clipped from V and 3 bases from J, the junction kept 3 bases outside the gene matches. CDR1 is LNHDA and CDR2 is SQIVND in the germline V gene (reference sequence). The CDR3 sequence is CASNNRGYEQYF. In DNA, the CDR3 is TGTGCCAGTAATAACAGGGGCTACGAGCAGTACTTC.

The chain couples TRBV28 to TRBJ2-5; 7 bases are shared with TRBD1. Germline V gene sequence: CDR1 MDHEN, CDR2 SYDVKM. V was clipped by 3 bases and J by 4 bases; unmatched bases: 5. The CDR3 is 14 amino acids. Here the CDR3 DNA reads TGTGCCAGCAGTTTCCGGACAGGTGGAGAGACCCAGTACTTC. It is translated as CASSFRTGGETQYF.

The chain couples TRBV9 to TRBJ1-6, with D possibly matching TRBD1 (6 bases). This CDR3 contains 14 residues. V lost 0 bases and J 6 bases, leaving 7 bases between the germline ends. The V gene's germline CDR1 is SGDLS and CDR2 YYNGEE. DNA for the CDR3: TGTGCCAGCAGCGTAGTAGGGGGTAATTCACCCCTCCACTTT. Encoded protein: CASSVVGGNSPLHF.

The genes are TRBV27 and TRBJ1-5; D uncertain. Germline V gene data show CDR1 as MNHEY and CDR2 as SMNVEV (reference sequence). This CDR3 has 14 amino acids. V was cut by 3 bases and J by 3 bases, with 9 bases left in between. The CDR3 region has the DNA TGTGCCAGCAGTTTTCTACGGGACAATCAGCCCCAGCATTTT. Its translation: CASSFLRDNQPQHF.

The chain couples TRBV6-1 to TRBJ2-3; 9 bases align to TRBD2. CDR1 is MNHNS, CDR2 SASEGT, per germline. CDR3 length: 16 residues. V lost 2 bases to trimming and J lost 1 base; unmatched junction nucleotides: 4. CDR3 loop: CASSENSGGGTDTQYF. The CDR3 coding sequence is TGTGCCAGCAGTGAAAATAGCGGGGGAGGCACAGATACGCAGTATTTT.

The rearrangement joins TRBV5-1 to TRBJ1-2, with unresolved D. From germline, CDR1 is SGHRS and CDR2 YFSETQ. V gave up 6 bases and J gave up 5 bases, with 14 bases separating them. The length of the CDR3 is 13 residues. In DNA form, the CDR3 reads TGCGCCAGCACGGAGGGAGGAGAGTATGGCTACACCTTC. Amino acids: CASTEGGEYGYTF.

The chain uses TRBV5-1 and TRBJ1-4, with 7 bases aligning to TRBD1. The CDR3 has 15 amino acids. Germline-derived CDR1 and CDR2 are SGHRS and YFSETQ. Trimming at V came to 4 bases and at J to 4 bases, leaving 7 bases not matched to a gene. CDR3 bases: TGCGCCAGCAGCCTCGGACAGGCTTATAATGAAAAACTGTTTTTT. Encoded protein: CASSLGQAYNEKLFF.

V and J are TRBV10-3 and TRBJ2-1, with D perhaps matching TRBD1 (5 bases). V lost 8 bases and J 2 bases, leaving 13 bases between the germline ends. This CDR3 has 14 amino acids. Germline assignment: CDR1 ENHRY and CDR2 SYGVKD. CDR3 sequence: CAIHAGLPYNEQFF. CDR3 in DNA: TGTGCCATCCATGCAGGGCTCCCCTACAATGAGCAGTTCTTC.

The CDR3 protein is CASSLDGANTGELFF. CDR3 DNA sequence: TGTGCCAGCAGCTTAGATGGCGCGAACACCGGGGAGCTGTTTTTT. The chain links TRBV7-3 to TRBJ2-2; D gene unclear. CDR3 length: 15 residues. Germline CDR1 reads SGHTA; CDR2 reads FQGTGA. V was trimmed by 2 bases and J by 0 bases, leaving 7 bases between them.

The chain couples TRBV4-1 to TRBJ2-7, with no clear D. Germline V gives CDR1 MGHRA, CDR2 YSYEKL. Trimming cost V 0 bases and J 3 bases, with 12 bases left between them. This CDR3 is 15 amino acids long. This CDR3 is CASSQEQPNYYEQYF. DNA for the CDR3: TGCGCCAGCAGCCAAGAACAGCCGAACTACTACGAGCAGTACTTC.

The chain has TRBV5-4 and TRBJ2-1, with no clear D. Germline V CDR1 and CDR2: SGHNT, YYREEE (reference sequence). The germline V and J ends were trimmed by 4 bases and 5 bases, with 10 bases remaining between them. CDR3 length: 13 residues. The CDR3 reads CASSTTGNNEQFF. As DNA, the CDR3 is TGTGCCAGCAGCACGACTGGGAACAATGAGCAGTTCTTC. Looking up the rest from reference TRBV5-4 and TRBJ2-1 gives the full variable domain: ETGVTQSPTHLIKTRGQQVTLRCSSQSGHNTVSWYQQALGQGPQFIFQYYREEENGRGNFPPRFSGLQFPNYSSELNVNALELDDSALYLCASSTTGNNEQFFGPGTRLTVL.

In this sample, this clone turned up once. The chain uses TRBV19 and TRBJ1-5; D is unresolved. V was cut by 4 bases and J by 5 bases, with 15 bases left in between. Looked up from germline, CDR1 is LNHDA and CDR2 is SQIVND (reference sequence). The CDR3 has 15 amino acids. The CDR3 DNA follows: TGTGCCAGTAGTAATGGCTTTAGTTGGGATCAGCCCCAGCATTTT. Encoded protein: CASSNGFSWDQPQHF.

The rearrangement uses TRBV11-2 and TRBJ1-6; D uncertain. V was shortened by 5 bases and J by 7 bases, with 6 bases between the two germline ends. This CDR3 is built from 12 residues. The germline V gene encodes CDR1 SGHAT and CDR2 FQNNGV. The CDR3 DNA sequence: TGTGCCAGCAGCGGGTGGAATTCACCCCTCCACTTT. Its translation: CASSGWNSPLHF.

This chain uses TRBV5-4 with TRBJ2-3; D may be TRBD1 or TRBD2 (5 bases each). The V gene lost 6 bases and the J gene lost 0 bases, with 14 bases spanning the gap. Looked up from germline, CDR1 is SGHNT and CDR2 is YYREEE (reference sequence). The CDR3 has 15 amino acids. This chain's CDR3 is CASTDRGDSTDTQYF. CDR3 nucleotide sequence: TGTGCCAGCACCGACCGAGGGGATAGCACAGATACGCAGTATTTT.

The gene calls are TRBV5-1 and TRBJ2-1; TRBD1 agrees at 8 bases. The CDR3 runs 13 residues. After removal of 2 bases from V and 6 bases from J, the junction contained 1 base not matched to a gene. CDR1 SGHRS and CDR2 YFSETQ come from the germline V gene. CDR3 protein: CASSLGTGNEQFF. The CDR3 region has the DNA TGCGCCAGCAGCTTAGGGACAGGCAATGAGCAGTTCTTC.

This rearrangement joins TRBV5-8 to TRBJ2-4; D call uncertain. With 4 bases removed from V and 0 bases from J, the gap between germline ends came to 14 bases. CDR1 is SGHTS, CDR2 YDEGEE, per germline. The CDR3 has 16 residues. The CDR3, as DNA: TGTGCCAGCAGCCCGGTCCGAACAGTAGCCAAAAACATTCAGTACTTC. Its translation is CASSPVRTVAKNIQYF.

The chain employs TRBV5-1 and TRBJ1-2, with D perhaps TRBD1 (5 bases). There are 14 residues in the CDR3. Germline V gene data show CDR1 as SGHRS and CDR2 as YFSETQ. Between the trimmed V and J ends, which lost 0 bases and 4 bases, there was a span of 10 bases. Here the CDR3 reads CASSLAQGRYGYTF. The CDR3 DNA sequence: TGCGCCAGCAGCTTGGCCCAGGGACGCTATGGCTACACCTTC.

The chain is built from TRBV7-3 and TRBJ2-1; perhaps TRBD2 as D (5 bases). V lost 4 bases, J lost 0 bases, and 10 bases lay in between. The V gene's germline CDR1 is SGHTA and CDR2 FQGTGA. CDR3 length: 15 residues. CDR3: CASSYTRSSYNEQFF. Written as DNA, the CDR3 is TGTGCCAGCAGCTACACTAGGAGCTCCTACAATGAGCAGTTCTTC.

This chain joins TRBV6-5 and TRBJ2-7; tentatively, D is TRBD2 (6 bases). Germline V CDR1 and CDR2: MNHEY, SVGAGI. The CDR3 totals 14 residues. Trimming took off 5 bases at V and 4 bases at J, with 15 bases between the two ends. CDR3 nucleotide sequence: TGTGCCAGCAGTCCCCGACCGGGGGAATACGAGCAGTACTTC. Amino acids: CASSPRPGEYEQYF.

The V gene is TRBV20-1, the J gene TRBJ2-7; D is uncertain. The ends were cut back, 3 bases at V and 4 bases at J, with 7 bases in the middle. Germline assignment: CDR1 DFQATT and CDR2 SNEGSKA (reference sequence). This CDR3 region has 11 residues. CDR3 amino acids: CSASDQYEQYF. The CDR3 coding sequence is TGCAGTGCTAGTGATCAATACGAGCAGTACTTC.

The J gene is TRBJ1-4, the V gene TRBV28; 11 nucleotides align to TRBD1. Germline CDR1 MDHEN, CDR2 SYDVKM. This CDR3 has 15 amino acids. J gave up 7 bases and V 8 bases, and 9 bases lay outside the gene matches. The CDR3: CASRPAGTGGEKLFF. CDR3 DNA: TGTGCCAGCCGGCCCGCCGGGACAGGGGGTGAAAAACTGTTTTTT.

This clone is a singleton in its sample. The chain couples TRBV12-2 to TRBJ1-5; the table names TRBD1, a call not compared with the DNA. TRBV12-2 is a documented pseudogene. CDR3 length equals 17 residues. CDR3 DNA sequence: TGTGCAAGTCGCTTAGCGCGGTATGGGACAGCTAATCAGCCCCAGCATTTT. As protein: CASRLARYGTANQPQHF.

The J gene is TRBJ2-1, the V gene TRBV10-1; possibly TRBD1 or TRBD2 for D (5 bases each). The V gene's germline CDR1 is WNHNN and CDR2 SYGVQD (reference sequence). V lost 10 bases to trimming and J lost 12 bases, with 22 bases between them. The CDR3 sequence is 13 residues long. In DNA form, the CDR3 reads TGCGCCACCGGGGACGGACGAACGGCCGGGCAGTTCTTC. This translates into CATGDGRTAGQFF.

The chain has TRBV6-6 and TRBJ2-7; D not certain. There are 14 residues in the CDR3. Germline V lookup: CDR1 MNHNY, CDR2 SVGAGI (reference sequence). V was cut by 1 base and J by 1 base, with 8 bases left in between. The DNA for the CDR3 is TGTGCCAGCAGTTACTTGGAGAGGTCCTACGAGCAGTACGTC. Encoded protein: CASSYLERSYEQYV.

The gene calls are TRBV28 and TRBJ2-7; tentative D call: TRBD1 (6 bases). Trimming stripped 9 bases from V and 4 bases from J, with 22 bases between. This CDR3 has 15 amino acids. Germline CDR1 reads MDHEN; CDR2 reads SYDVKM. CDR3 amino acids: CASNTEGGVNYEQYF. The CDR3 DNA reads TGTGCCAGTAACACAGAAGGGGGAGTCAATTACGAGCAGTACTTC.

This clone was seen once. V is TRBV30 and J is TRBJ1-1, with D uncertain. This CDR3 comprises 13 residues. Trimming cost V 2 bases and J 1 base, with 8 bases left between them. In germline, CDR1 is GTSNPN, CDR2 SVGIG (reference sequence). The CDR3 loop reads CAWSLNPNTEAFF. CDR3 nucleotides: TGTGCCTGGAGTCTGAACCCGAACACTGAAGCTTTCTTT.

The V call is TRBV5-1, the J call TRBJ1-2; 10 bases are a match to TRBD1. J was trimmed by 1 base and V by 0 bases; bases with no gene match: 6. In germline, CDR1 is SGHRS, CDR2 YFSETQ. The CDR3 covers 17 residues. The CDR3 protein is CASSLGRTGGFNYGYTF. In DNA form, the CDR3 reads TGCGCCAGCAGCTTGGGTAGGACAGGGGGTTTTAACTATGGCTACACCTTC.